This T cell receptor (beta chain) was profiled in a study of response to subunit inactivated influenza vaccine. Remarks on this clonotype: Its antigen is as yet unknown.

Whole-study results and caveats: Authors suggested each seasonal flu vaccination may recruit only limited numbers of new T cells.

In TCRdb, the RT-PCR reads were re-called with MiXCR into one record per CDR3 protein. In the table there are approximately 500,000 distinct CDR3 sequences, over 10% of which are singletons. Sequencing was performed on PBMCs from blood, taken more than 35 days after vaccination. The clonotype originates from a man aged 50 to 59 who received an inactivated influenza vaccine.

The CDR3 DNA sequence: TGTGCCAGCAGTACCCGGGAGAATAATTCACCCCTCCACTTT. It encodes CASSTRENNSPLHF. The chain is built from TRBV6-1 and TRBJ1-6; no reliable D call. The CDR3 runs 14 residues. Deletions cut 5 bases from V and 5 bases from J, with 10 bases between. CDR1 MNHNS and CDR2 SASEGT come from the germline V gene.